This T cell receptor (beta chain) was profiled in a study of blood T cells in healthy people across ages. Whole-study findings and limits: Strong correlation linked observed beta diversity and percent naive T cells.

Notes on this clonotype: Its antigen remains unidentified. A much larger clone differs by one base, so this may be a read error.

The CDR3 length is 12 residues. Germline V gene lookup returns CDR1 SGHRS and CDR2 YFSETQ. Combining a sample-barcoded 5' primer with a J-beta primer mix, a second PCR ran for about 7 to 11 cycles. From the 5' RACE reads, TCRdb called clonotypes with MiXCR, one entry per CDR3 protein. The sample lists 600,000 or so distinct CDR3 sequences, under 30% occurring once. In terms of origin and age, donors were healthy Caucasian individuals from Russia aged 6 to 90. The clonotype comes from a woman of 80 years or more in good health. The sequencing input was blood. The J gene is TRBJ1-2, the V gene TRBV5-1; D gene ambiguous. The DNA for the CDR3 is TGCGCCGGCAGCTTCGGACTCTATGGCTACACCTTC. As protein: CAGSFGLYGYTF.